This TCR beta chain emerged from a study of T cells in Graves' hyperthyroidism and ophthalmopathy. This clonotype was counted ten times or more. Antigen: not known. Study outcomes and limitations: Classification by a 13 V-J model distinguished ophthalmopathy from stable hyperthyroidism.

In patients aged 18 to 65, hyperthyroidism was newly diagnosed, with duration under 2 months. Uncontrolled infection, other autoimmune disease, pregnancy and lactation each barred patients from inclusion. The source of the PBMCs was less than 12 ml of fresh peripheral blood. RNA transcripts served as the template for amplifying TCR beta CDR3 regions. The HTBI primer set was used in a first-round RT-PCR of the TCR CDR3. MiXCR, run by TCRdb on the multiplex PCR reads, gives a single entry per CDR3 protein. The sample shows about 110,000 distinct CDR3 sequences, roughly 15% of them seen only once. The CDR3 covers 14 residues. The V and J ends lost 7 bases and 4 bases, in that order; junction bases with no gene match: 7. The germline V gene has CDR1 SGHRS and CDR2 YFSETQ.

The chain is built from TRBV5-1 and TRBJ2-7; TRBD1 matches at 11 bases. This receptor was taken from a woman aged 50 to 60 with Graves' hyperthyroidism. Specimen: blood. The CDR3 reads CASSTGTGGYEQYF. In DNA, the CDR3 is TGCGCCAGCTCTACCGGGACAGGGGGATACGAGCAGTACTTC.